The clone carrying this T cell receptor (beta chain) was observed many times. Antigen unknown. This specimen belongs to a study of early T cells in non-severe SARS-CoV-2 infection. Study-wide background: Chains were not paired, and sequencing was done on bulk RNA from unsorted whole blood.

Germline CDR1 and CDR2: MDHEN and SYDVKM. This CDR3 comprises 17 residues. Between the trimmed V and J ends, which lost 1 base and 0 bases, there was a span of 10 bases. Notes on the study in general: Matching results from VDJdb favored anti-spike CD8 responses, leaving private and CD4 specificities undetected.

Individual cDNA molecules were tagged with unique molecular identifiers. TCRdb re-called the 5' RACE reads with MiXCR, one entry per CDR3 protein. The profile shows over 75,000 distinct CDR3 sequences, approximately 13% of them singletons. This chain links TRBV28 with TRBJ2-6; D gene uncertain. Sequenced material: whole blood. This TCR came from an adult who was a healthcare worker with PCR-confirmed SARS-CoV-2 infection or an uninfected control (not recorded which). CDR3 DNA: TGTGCCAGCAGTTTATTCCAAGGAGCCTCTGGGGCCAACGTCCTGACTTTC. Encoded protein: CASSLFQGASGANVLTF.